The rows below give T cell receptor beta chains drawn from one sample of a study of long-term antiretroviral therapy in people with HIV. Here immunoSEQ multiplex PCR was the method, and the copy in TCRdb shows in-frame clones only, minus some. The sample has just under 8,000 clones, about 84% seen once. The sample in question was unsorted PBMCs, obtained 2.5 to 2.6 years before starting antiretroviral therapy. The origin of the receptors is a man aged 40-49 years with HIV. The CDR3 runs from the conserved cysteine through the conserved F or W. Each record gives: V gene, J gene, D gene, clone size, CDR3 length, CDR3 DNA, CDR3 protein. A D gene is named only where the DNA matches it firmly. A clone size is listed for some rows: how often the clone was seen (once, few, many), or a class if it is expanded.

>TRBV5-4|TRBJ1-2|.|.|13
TGTGCCAGCAGCTTTCTCGGGGGAAGTGGCTACACCTTC
CASSFLGGSGYTF
>TRBV6-4|TRBJ2-2|TRBD1|.|15
TGTGCCAGCAGTGACTCTACAGGGGGAACCGGGGAGCTGTTTTTT
CASSDSTGGTGELFF
>TRBV4-3|TRBJ2-1|.|few|17
TGCGCCAGCAGCCAAGACCGGACATATAGCTCCTACAATGAGCAGTTCTTC
CASSQDRTYSSYNEQFF
>TRBV11-2|TRBJ1-2|.|.|14
TGTGCCAGCAGCTTACATAGGGGGGACTATGGCTACACCTTC
CASSLHRGDYGYTF
>TRBV2|TRBJ1-4|TRBD1|.|15
TGTGCCAGCAGTGAAGCAGGGACAGGGGGTGAAAAACTGTTTTTT
CASSEAGTGGEKLFF
>TRBV15|TRBJ2-7|.|.|16
TGTGCCACCAGCAGGGGTATAAGAGCGGGTTTAAACGAGCAGTACTTC
CATSRGIRAGLNEQYF
>TRBV27|TRBJ2-2|.|few|11
TGTGCCAGCAAAGGGACCGGGGAGCTGTTTTTT
CASKGTGELFF
>TRBV19|TRBJ1-4|TRBD1|.|16
TGTGCCAGTAGTATAACGAAGGGACAGGGTAATGAAAAACTGTTTTTT
CASSITKGQGNEKLFF
>TRBV30|TRBJ1-6|.|.|14
TGTGCCTGGAGTGGCCGACAGTATAATTCACCCCTCCACTTT
CAWSGRQYNSPLHF
>TRBV19|TRBJ2-7|TRBD1|.|15
TGTGCCAGTAGTATCCGCGGACAGGGATCCTACGAGCAGTACTTC
CASSIRGQGSYEQYF
>TRBV19|TRBJ2-7|.|.|14
TGTGCCAGTAGTATATCGGGTAGCTCCTACGAGCAGTACTTC
CASSISGSSYEQYF
>TRBV25-1|TRBJ1-5|TRBD1|few|13
TGTGCCAGCCGACAGGGAAGCAATCAGCCCCAGCATTTT
CASRQGSNQPQHF
>TRBV6-1|TRBJ2-7|TRBD2|.|15
TGTGCCAGCAGTTCACTAGCGGGGGGGCCGTACGAGCAGTACTTC
CASSSLAGGPYEQYF
>TRBV27|TRBJ2-7|.|.|13
TGTGCCAGCAGCGAGTTAAGCTCCTACGAGCAGTACTTC
CASSELSSYEQYF
>TRBV5-4|TRBJ1-1|.|.|12
TGTGCCAGCAGCTCCCAGGGGACCGAAGCTTTCTTT
CASSSQGTEAFF
>TRBV5-1|TRBJ2-1|TRBD2|.|16
TGCGCCAGCAGCTTGGACGGAGCGGGGGGATACAATGAGCAGTTCTTC
CASSLDGAGGYNEQFF
>TRBV11-2|TRBJ2-7|TRBD1|.|13
TGTGCCAGCAGCCTGGGACAGGGGGGGGAGCAGTACTTC
CASSLGQGGEQYF
>TRBV5-4|TRBJ1-2|TRBD1|few|14
TGTGCCAGCAGCCGAGAGACAGGGGGATTGGGCTACACCTTC
CASSRETGGLGYTF
>TRBV18|TRBJ1-6|.|.|17
TGTGCCAGCTCCAAATCGGGGACGACGGGGCAGGATACACCCCTCCACTTT
CASSKSGTTGQDTPLHF
>TRBV4-3|TRBJ2-1|.|.|17
TGCGCCAGCAGCCGACACAGTACCCGGAGCTCCTACAATGAGCAGTTCTTC
CASSRHSTRSSYNEQFF
>TRBV29-1|TRBJ1-2|.|.|14
TGCAGCGTTGACGACCTGATTTCGGGCTATGGCTACACCTTC
CSVDDLISGYGYTF
>TRBV16|TRBJ2-7|.|.|14
TGTGCCAGCAGCCGAGGGGACGGCCTCTACGAGCAGTACTTC
CASSRGDGLYEQYF
>TRBV28|TRBJ1-5|.|few|17
TGTGCCAGCAGTTCCCCCCTGGCAGGGTATAGCAATCAGCCCCAGCATTTT
CASSSPLAGYSNQPQHF
>TRBV6-1|TRBJ2-3|.|.|17
TGTGCCAGCAGTGAATTGAGGTACTCATACGCACCAGATACGCAGTATTTT
CASSELRYSYAPDTQYF
>TRBV30|TRBJ1-1|.|.|13
TGTGCCTGGAGGTCCCAGACTAACACTGAAGCTTTCTTT
CAWRSQTNTEAFF
>TRBV19|TRBJ1-5|.|.|17
TGTGCCAGTAGTCCCCTTGGACAGATTATTAGCAATCAGCCCCAGCATTTT
CASSPLGQIISNQPQHF
>TRBV7-2|TRBJ1-1|.|.|16
TGTGCCAGCAGCCGCACCACAGGGAGGATGAACACTGAAGCTTTCTTT
CASSRTTGRMNTEAFF
>TRBV28|TRBJ2-7|.|.|13
TGTGCCAGCAGTACAAATAGAGCCTACGAGCAGTACTTC
CASSTNRAYEQYF